These 20 T cell receptor beta chains share one sample of origin, sequenced in a study of blood T cell repertoires in COVID-19. Libraries were prepared by immunoSEQ multiplex PCR; TCRdb keeps only in-frame clonotypes and omits some of them. The table has roughly 150,000 clones, roughly four fifths seen once. The sequencing sample was made of peripheral blood. The receptor source for this set is a man aged 70-80 years who had recovered from COVID-19.

The rearrangement links TRBV2 to TRBJ1-3; no reliable D call. The CDR3 has 15 residues. Per germline, CDR1 SNHLY and CDR2 FYNNEI. The V end lost 6 bases, the J end lost 0 bases, and 12 bases lay between the germline ends. For the CDR3, the DNA is TGTGCCAGCAGCCCCTCTATCTACTCTGGAAACACCATATATTTT. It yields the protein CASSPSIYSGNTIYF.

This rearrangement joins TRBV10-3 to TRBJ2-7; 10 nucleotides line up with TRBD1. Per the germline V gene, CDR1 is ENHRY and CDR2 is SYGVKD. V was pared by 0 bases and J by 6 bases, with 5 bases of the junction left unmatched. The CDR3 totals 15 residues. The CDR3 nucleotides read TGTGCCATCAGTGAGTCTCGGGACAGGGGTCCCGAGCAGTACTTC. Its protein is CAISESRDRGPEQYF.

The genes are TRBV18 and TRBJ1-1, with 7 bases identical to TRBD1. This CDR3 contains 15 residues. V gave up 2 bases and J gave up 1 base; unmatched junction bases: 4. Germline lookup yields CDR1 KGHSH and CDR2 LQKENI. The CDR3 nucleotides are TGTGCCAGCTCACCAGAACAGGGGAAGAACACTGAAGCTTTCTTT. Its protein is CASSPEQGKNTEAFF.

The CDR3 DNA follows: TGTGCCAGCAGCTTAGGACACCGCACAGATACGCAGTATTTT. Protein sequence: CASSLGHRTDTQYF. The chain has TRBV7-9 and TRBJ2-3; D gene unclear. CDR1 is SEHNR, CDR2 FQNEAQ, per germline (reference sequence). CDR3 size: 14 residues. Trimming left V 1 base short and J 1 base short, with 6 bases between.

The chain recombines TRBV4-1 with TRBJ1-1; 7 bases fit TRBD1. Germline loops: CDR1 MGHRA, CDR2 YSYEKL. The CDR3 is 14 residues long. V trimming: 5 bases; J trimming: 3 bases; junction bases outside the gene matches: 6. CDR3 sequence (DNA): TGCGCCAGCAGCGATTCAACAGGGGACACTGAAGCTTTCTTT. This codes for CASSDSTGDTEAFF.

V is TRBV10-3 and J is TRBJ2-1; unclear D gene. The germline CDR1 and CDR2 sequences are ENHRY and SYGVKD. The V end lost 8 bases, the J end lost 3 bases, and 14 bases lay between the germline ends. CDR3 length: 14 residues. CDR3 coding DNA: TGTGCCATCCTCGACCCTCTAGACTACAATGAGCAGTTCTTC. It translates to CAILDPLDYNEQFF.

The J gene is TRBJ1-1, the V gene TRBV7-2, with 9 bases identical to TRBD1. The CDR3 is made up of 14 amino acids. The junction had 5 bases not matched to a gene; V was cut back by 4 bases and J by 5 bases. Looked up from germline, CDR1 is SGHTA and CDR2 is FQGNSA. The CDR3: CASSSTGGGTEAFF. Written as DNA, the CDR3 is TGTGCCAGCAGCTCGACAGGGGGGGGTACTGAAGCTTTCTTT.

The chain links TRBV12-5 to TRBJ2-7; the match to TRBD1 covers 7 bases. Germline assignment: CDR1 LGHNT and CDR2 FRNRAP. The junction had 6 bases not matched to a gene; V was cut back by 3 bases and J by 4 bases. CDR3 length: 14 amino acids. The CDR3 DNA reads as TGTGCTAGTGGTTTACCGGGACAGCCATACGAGCAGTACTTC. This sequence encodes CASGLPGQPYEQYF.

The rearrangement links TRBV10-3 to TRBJ2-5, with TRBD2 matching over 11 bases. The germline CDR1 and CDR2 sequences are ENHRY and SYGVKD. The CDR3 length is 16 residues. Trimming cost V 3 bases and J 5 bases; bases outside gene matches: 8. The CDR3 sequence is CAISDSGRASGETQYF. Written as DNA, the CDR3 is TGTGCCATCAGTGATAGCGGGAGGGCCTCGGGCGAGACCCAGTACTTC.

V is TRBV6-2 or TRBV6-3 and J is TRBJ2-5; no reliable D call. CDR1 is MNHEY and CDR2 is SVGEGT in the germline V gene. This CDR3 contains 13 residues. The ends were cut back, 2 bases at V and 1 base at J, with 5 bases in the middle. The CDR3 DNA reads as TGTGCCAGCAGTTACGGCCGCCAAGAGACCCAGTACTTC. Protein product: CASSYGRQETQYF.

The rearrangement links TRBV5-1 to TRBJ1-3; no definite D call. Germline lookup yields CDR1 SGHRS and CDR2 YFSETQ. Trimming stripped 0 bases from V and 0 bases from J, with 10 bases between. The CDR3 extends over 16 amino acids. This chain's CDR3 is CASSLDPVTSGNTIYF. The DNA of the CDR3 is TGCGCCAGCAGCTTGGATCCGGTCACCTCTGGAAACACCATATATTTT. The complete variable domain, with remaining parts taken from reference TRBV5-1 and TRBJ1-3, reads KAGVTQTPRYLIKTRGQQVTLSCSPISGHRSVSWYQQTPGQGLQFLFEYFSETQRNKGNFPGRFSGRQFSNSRSEMNVSTLELGDSALYLCASSLDPVTSGNTIYFGEGSWLTVV.

This chain uses TRBV6-2 or TRBV6-3 with TRBJ2-5; D is perhaps TRBD2 (6 bases). Germline V lookup: CDR1 MNHEY, CDR2 SVGEGT. The CDR3 contains 16 residues. Trimming stripped 5 bases from V and 5 bases from J, with 21 bases between. The CDR3 here is CASSTFGGPMSETQYF. CDR3 DNA: TGTGCCAGCAGTACCTTCGGAGGGCCCATGTCGGAGACCCAGTACTTC.

This rearrangement joins TRBV3-1 (or the pseudogene TRBV3-2) to TRBJ2-7; TRBD1 aligns across 7 bases. Germline-derived CDR1 and CDR2 are LGHDT and YNNKEL (reference sequence). The CDR3 contains 16 residues. J was trimmed by 4 bases and V by 0 bases; bases with no gene match: 9. CDR3 DNA: TGTGCCAGCAGCCAAGATTTGCTAGGGGGCAGATACGAGCAGTACTTC. Its translation: CASSQDLLGGRYEQYF.

This clone is a singleton in its sample. The rearrangement joins TRBV5-5 to TRBJ2-7, with 9 positions matching TRBD2. The CDR3 runs to 15 residues. Per the germline V gene, CDR1 is SGHKS and CDR2 is YYEKEE (reference sequence). With V trimmed by 1 base and J by 4 bases, 6 bases remained unmatched. The CDR3 sequence is CASSLNSGSSYEQYF. In DNA, the CDR3 is TGTGCCAGCAGCTTGAATAGCGGGAGCTCTTACGAGCAGTACTTC.

This sequence joins TRBV28 and TRBJ2-4; 7 nucleotides agree with TRBD1. This CDR3 comprises 15 residues. V shed 5 bases, J shed 3 bases, and the junction held 7 bases outside the gene matches. The germline gives CDR1 MDHEN, CDR2 SYDVKM. Here the CDR3 DNA reads TGTGCCAGCAGTCCTTCCGACAGGGACAAAAACATTCAGTACTTC. It specifies CASSPSDRDKNIQYF.

This clone was recorded a few times. The J gene is TRBJ2-2, the V gene TRBV27; 8 bases agree with TRBD2. This CDR3 has 14 amino acids. Germline-derived CDR1 and CDR2 are MNHEY and SMNVEV (reference sequence). Trimming removed 6 bases from V and 0 bases from J; junction bases left unmatched: 0. CDR3 amino acids: CASRGLANTGELFF. The DNA of the CDR3 is TGTGCCAGCAGGGGACTAGCGAACACCGGGGAGCTGTTTTTT.

The V call is TRBV5-1, the J call TRBJ2-7; 8 bases agree with TRBD1. The CDR3 contains 13 residues. The germline V gene encodes CDR1 SGHRS and CDR2 YFSETQ. The V and J ends lost 4 bases and 3 bases, in that order; junction bases with no gene match: 3. CDR3 in amino acids: CASSPTGVYEQYF. CDR3 coding DNA: TGCGCCAGCAGCCCGACAGGGGTCTACGAGCAGTACTTC.

This clone was observed once. The genes are TRBV6-5 and TRBJ2-7; D call uncertain. CDR1 is MNHEY and CDR2 is SVGAGI in the germline V gene. This CDR3 region has 15 residues. Trimming cost V 5 bases and J 3 bases, with 17 bases left between them. In DNA form, the CDR3 reads TGTGCCAGCAGTACCGCTCACTTGGGCCTCTACGAGCAGTACTTC. It encodes CASSTAHLGLYEQYF.

This clone has only one observation. This chain links TRBV10-3 with TRBJ2-7; 11 bases align to TRBD2. Germline CDR1 and CDR2: ENHRY and SYGVKD. This CDR3 contains 17 residues. The V gene end was trimmed by 3 bases and the J gene end by 0 bases; junction bases not matched to a gene: 7. CDR3 region: CAISDLGTSGSSYEQYF. In DNA, the CDR3 is TGTGCCATCAGTGATCTGGGGACTAGCGGAAGCTCCTACGAGCAGTACTTC.

V and J are TRBV28 and TRBJ2-7; no definite D call. This CDR3 has 15 amino acids. V was shortened by 6 bases and J by 6 bases, with 21 bases between the two germline ends. Germline V CDR1 and CDR2: MDHEN, SYDVKM. CDR3 nucleotides: TGTGCCAGCAGCCACTTCCTCGACGAGCGCCTCGAGCAGTACTTC. Translation gives CASSHFLDERLEQYF.